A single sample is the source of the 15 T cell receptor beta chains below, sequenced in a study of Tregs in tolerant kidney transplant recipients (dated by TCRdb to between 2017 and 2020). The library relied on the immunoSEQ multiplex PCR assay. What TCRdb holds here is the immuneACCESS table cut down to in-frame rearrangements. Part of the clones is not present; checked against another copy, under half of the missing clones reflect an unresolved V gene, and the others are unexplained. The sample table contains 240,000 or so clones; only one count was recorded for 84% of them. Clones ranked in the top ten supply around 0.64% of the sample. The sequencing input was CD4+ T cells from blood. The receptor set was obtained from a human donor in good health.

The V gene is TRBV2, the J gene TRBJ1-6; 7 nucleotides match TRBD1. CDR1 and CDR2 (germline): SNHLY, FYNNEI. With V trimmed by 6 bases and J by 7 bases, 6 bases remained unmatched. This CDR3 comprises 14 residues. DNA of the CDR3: TGTGCCAGCAGCGAGGGACAGTACAATTCACCCCTCCACTTT. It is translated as CASSEGQYNSPLHF.

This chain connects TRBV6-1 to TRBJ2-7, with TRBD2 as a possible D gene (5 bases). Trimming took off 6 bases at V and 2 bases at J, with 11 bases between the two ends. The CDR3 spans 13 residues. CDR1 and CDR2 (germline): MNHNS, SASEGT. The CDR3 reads CASRRTGTYEQYF. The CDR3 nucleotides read TGTGCCAGCAGAAGGACGGGAACCTACGAGCAGTACTTC.

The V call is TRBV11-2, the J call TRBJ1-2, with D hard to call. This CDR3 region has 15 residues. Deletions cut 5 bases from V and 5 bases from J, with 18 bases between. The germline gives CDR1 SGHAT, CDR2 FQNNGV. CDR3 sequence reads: CASSPINLGRYGYTF. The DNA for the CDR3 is TGTGCCAGCAGCCCGATAAATCTCGGGAGGTATGGCTACACCTTC.

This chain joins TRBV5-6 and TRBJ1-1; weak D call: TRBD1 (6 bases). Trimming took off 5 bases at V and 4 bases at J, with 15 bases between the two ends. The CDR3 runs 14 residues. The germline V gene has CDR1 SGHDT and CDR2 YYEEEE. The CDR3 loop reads CASSFEQGGTEAFF. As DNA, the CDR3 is TGTGCCAGCAGTTTTGAACAGGGTGGCACTGAAGCTTTCTTT.

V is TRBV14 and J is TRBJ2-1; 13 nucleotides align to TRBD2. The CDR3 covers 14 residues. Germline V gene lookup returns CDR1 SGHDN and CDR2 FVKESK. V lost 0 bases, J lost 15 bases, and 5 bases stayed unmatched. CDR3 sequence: CASSQDGLAGDRFF. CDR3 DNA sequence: TGTGCCAGCAGCCAAGATGGACTAGCGGGGGATCGGTTCTTC.

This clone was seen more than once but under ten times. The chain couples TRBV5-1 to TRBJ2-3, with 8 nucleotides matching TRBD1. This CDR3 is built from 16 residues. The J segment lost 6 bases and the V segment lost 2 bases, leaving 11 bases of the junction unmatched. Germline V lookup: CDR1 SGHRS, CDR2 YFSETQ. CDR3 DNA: TGCGCCAGCAGCTTCTCAGGGGGCGCAGGTTTGGATACGCAGTATTTT. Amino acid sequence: CASSFSGGAGLDTQYF.

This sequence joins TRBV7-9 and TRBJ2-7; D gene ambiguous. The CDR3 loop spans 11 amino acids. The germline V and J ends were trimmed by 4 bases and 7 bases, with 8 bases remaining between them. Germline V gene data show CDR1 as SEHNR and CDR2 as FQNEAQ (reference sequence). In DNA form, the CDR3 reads TGTGCCAGCAGCTCGACTTGGGAGCAGTACTTC. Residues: CASSSTWEQYF.

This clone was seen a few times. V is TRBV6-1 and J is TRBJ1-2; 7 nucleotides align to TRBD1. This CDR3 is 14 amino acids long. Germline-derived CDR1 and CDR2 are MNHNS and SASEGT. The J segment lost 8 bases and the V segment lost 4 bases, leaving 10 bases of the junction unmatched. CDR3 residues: CASSVDRELRGYTF. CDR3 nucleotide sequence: TGTGCCAGCAGTGTAGACAGGGAGTTGAGGGGCTACACCTTC.

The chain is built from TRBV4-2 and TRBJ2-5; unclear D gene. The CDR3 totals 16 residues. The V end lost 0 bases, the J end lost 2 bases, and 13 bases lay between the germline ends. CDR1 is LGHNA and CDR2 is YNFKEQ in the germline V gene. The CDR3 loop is CASSQETRQDQETQYF. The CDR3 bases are TGTGCCAGCAGCCAAGAAACGAGACAAGATCAAGAGACCCAGTACTTC.

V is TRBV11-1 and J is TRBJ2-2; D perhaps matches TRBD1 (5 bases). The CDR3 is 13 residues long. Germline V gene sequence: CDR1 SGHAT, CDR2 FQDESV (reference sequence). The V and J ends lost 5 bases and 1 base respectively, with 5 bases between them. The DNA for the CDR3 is TGTGCCAGCAGCGGACAGAACACCGGGGAGCTGTTTTTT. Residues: CASSGQNTGELFF.

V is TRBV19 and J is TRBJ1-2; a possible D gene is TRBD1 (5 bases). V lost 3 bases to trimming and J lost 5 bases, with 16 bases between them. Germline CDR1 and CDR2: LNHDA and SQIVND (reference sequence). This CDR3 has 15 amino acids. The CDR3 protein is CASSMLDRKRYGYTF. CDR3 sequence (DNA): TGTGCCAGTAGTATGCTCGACAGAAAACGGTATGGCTACACCTTC.

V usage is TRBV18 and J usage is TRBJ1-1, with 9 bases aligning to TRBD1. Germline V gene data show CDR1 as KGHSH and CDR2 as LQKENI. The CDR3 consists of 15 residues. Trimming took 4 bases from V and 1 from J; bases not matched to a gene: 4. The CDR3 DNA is TGTGCCAGCTCACTCACAGGGGGCCAGAACACTGAAGCTTTCTTT. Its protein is CASSLTGGQNTEAFF.

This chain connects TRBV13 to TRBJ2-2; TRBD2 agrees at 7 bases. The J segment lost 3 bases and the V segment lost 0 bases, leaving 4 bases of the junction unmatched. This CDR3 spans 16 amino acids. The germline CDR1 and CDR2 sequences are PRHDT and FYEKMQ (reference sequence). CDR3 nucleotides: TGTGCCAGCAGCTTAGGGGGAGGGAGCTACACCGGGGAGCTGTTTTTT. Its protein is CASSLGGGSYTGELFF. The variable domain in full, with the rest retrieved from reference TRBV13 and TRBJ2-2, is AAGVIQSPRHLIKEKRETATLKCYPIPRHDTVYWYQQGPGQDPQFLISFYEKMQSDKGSIPDRFSAQQFSDYHSELNMSSLELGDSALYFCASSLGGGSYTGELFFGEGSRLTVL.

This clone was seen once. In DNA, the CDR3 is TGTGCCAGCAGCTTGGCCACAGATACGCAGTATTTT. Residues: CASSLATDTQYF. V usage is TRBV5-4 and J usage is TRBJ2-3; D is ambiguous. CDR3 length: 12 amino acids. Trimming stripped 0 bases from V and 2 bases from J, with 1 base between. CDR1 and CDR2 from the germline V gene are SGHNT and YYREEE (reference sequence).

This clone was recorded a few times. CDR3 DNA: TGTGCCAGCAGCTTAGTGTCTAGCGGGAGGGAGACCCAGTACTTC. It translates to CASSLVSSGRETQYF. The chain combines TRBV7-2 with TRBJ2-5, with 11 nucleotides matching TRBD2. The CDR3 totals 15 residues. CDR1 SGHTA and CDR2 FQGNSA come from the germline V gene. J was trimmed by 5 bases and V by 1 base; bases with no gene match: 3.